A selection of T cell receptor beta chains follows, all from one sample in a study of shared clonotypes between healthy human individuals. TCRdb keeps only in-frame clones here, not all; method: immunoSEQ multiplex PCR. The sample gives over a million clones, 78% of which show up once; 0.5% to 0.6% is in the top ten. The sequencing input was memory CD4+ T cells from PBMCs. These receptors all stem from a man aged 18 to 30 in good health. Some clones in this sample may be carry-over from other donors' samples. Both conserved end residues are part of each CDR3. Each record gives: V gene, J gene, clone size, D gene, CDR3 DNA, CDR3 protein. A D gene is named only where the DNA matches it firmly. Size tells how often a clone was seen (once, few, many) or the class of an expanded clone, and some rows leave it out.

TRBV4-2	TRBJ2-3	.	.	TGTGCCAGCAGCCAAGAGTCATTGGCGGCTAGCACAGATACGCAGTATTTT	CASSQESLAASTDTQYF
TRBV2	TRBJ1-4	.	.	TGTGCCAGCAGTGATCAGGGAAGATTAGAAAAACTGTTTTTT	CASSDQGRLEKLFF
TRBV7-9	TRBJ2-7	.	.	TGTGCCAGCAGCTTGACAGGTCAATCGGTCGAGCAGTACTTC	CASSLTGQSVEQYF
TRBV28	TRBJ2-7	.	.	TGTGCCAGCAGTTTCATCGCTGAGGCCTCCTACGAGCAGTACTTC	CASSFIAEASYEQYF
TRBV19	TRBJ1-1	few	.	TGTGCCAGTAGCCCCCCCGAGGGACGAAGGGAAGCTTTCTTT	CASSPPEGRREAFF
TRBV28	TRBJ1-2	.	TRBD1	TGTGCCAGCAGTTCAGGGGGGGTCTTAATCGGAGCTAACTATGGCTACACCTTC	CASSSGGVLIGANYGYTF
TRBV7-9	TRBJ2-1	.	.	TGTGCCAGCAGCCCCCGGGGCGGTGAGCAGTTCTTC	CASSPRGGEQFF
TRBV7-8	TRBJ2-7	few	.	TGTGCCAGCAGCTTATCCCCCCAAAGGCCTAATTACGAGCAGTACTTC	CASSLSPQRPNYEQYF
TRBV20-1	TRBJ2-5	.	.	TGCAGTGCTATTAGTTGGGAGACCCAGTACTTC	CSAISWETQYF
TRBV5-1	TRBJ2-7	.	.	TGCGCCAGCAGCCCGTCTCTTAGCTCCTACGAGCAGTACTTC	CASSPSLSSYEQYF
TRBV11-2	TRBJ1-5	.	TRBD1	TGTGCCAGCAGCTCCAGACAGGGAGGACAGCCCCAGCATTTT	CASSSRQGGQPQHF
TRBV2	TRBJ1-4	few	.	TGTGCCAGCAGTGAATGGCATGTTAATGAAAAACTGTTTTTT	CASSEWHVNEKLFF
TRBV28	TRBJ2-1	.	TRBD2	TGTGCCAGCATACGAAGCGGGAGCCTGTTAGATAATGAGCAGTTCTTC	CASIRSGSLLDNEQFF
TRBV10-2	TRBJ1-5	.	TRBD1	TGCGCCAGCAGCAGGGACAGTAGCAATCAGCCCCAGCATTTT	CASSRDSSNQPQHF
TRBV4-2	TRBJ2-3	.	TRBD2	TGTGCCAGCAGCCAAGATGGGTGGGAGGGCCCGGATACGCAGTATTTT	CASSQDGWEGPDTQYF
TRBV20-1	TRBJ2-1	once	.	TGCAGTGCCGCGAGAAACAATGAGCAGTTCTTC	CSAARNNEQFF
TRBV7-2	TRBJ1-5	once	TRBD1	TGTGCCAGCAGCTTAGAGACAGGGCAGCCCCAGCATTTT	CASSLETGQPQHF
TRBV2	TRBJ2-3	.	TRBD2	TGTGCCAGCAGTGCGGCCTCCCTGCGGGAGACGCAGTATTTT	CASSAASLRETQYF
TRBV5-4	TRBJ1-2	.	TRBD1	TGTGCCAGCAGCCTCCCGGGACAGATGAACTATGGCTACACCTTC	CASSLPGQMNYGYTF
TRBV10-3	TRBJ2-5	.	.	TGTGCCATCAGTGATCTATCGGAAGGAGGCGGGACCCAGTACTTC	CAISDLSEGGGTQYF
TRBV13	TRBJ2-2	.	TRBD1	TGTGCCAGCACCCTAAGGGGACAGGGACGGACCGGGGAGCTGTTTTTT	CASTLRGQGRTGELFF
TRBV2	TRBJ1-4	.	TRBD1	TGTGCCAGCAGTGATAACAGGGGAAATGAAAAACTGTTTTTT	CASSDNRGNEKLFF
TRBV11-2	TRBJ2-7	.	.	TGTGCCAGCAGCTTGCCTCTCCGGGGTGAGGGGGAACAGTACTTC	CASSLPLRGEGEQYF
TRBV12-5	TRBJ2-3	few	.	TGTGCTAGTGGGTTGGGTGGTAGCACAGATACGCAGTATTTT	CASGLGGSTDTQYF